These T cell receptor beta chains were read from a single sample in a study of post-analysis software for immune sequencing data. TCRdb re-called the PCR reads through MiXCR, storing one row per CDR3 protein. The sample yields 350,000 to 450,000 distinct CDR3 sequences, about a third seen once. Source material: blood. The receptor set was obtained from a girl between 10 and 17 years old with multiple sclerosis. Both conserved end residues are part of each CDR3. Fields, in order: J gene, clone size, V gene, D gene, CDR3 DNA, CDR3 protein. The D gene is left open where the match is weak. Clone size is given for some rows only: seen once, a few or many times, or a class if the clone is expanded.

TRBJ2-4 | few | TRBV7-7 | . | TGTGCTAGCAGCTCATGGGACCCCAGGGCAGTGCAAAACATTCAGTACTTC | CASSSWDPRAVQNIQYF
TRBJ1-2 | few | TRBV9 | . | TGTGCCAGCAGCGTGGACAGCTACTATGGCTACACCTTC | CASSVDSYYGYTF
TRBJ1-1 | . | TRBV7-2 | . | TGTGCCAGCAGACCCGGACAGCTGAACACTGAAGCTTTCTTT | CASRPGQLNTEAFF
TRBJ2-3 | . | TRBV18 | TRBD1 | TGTGCCAGCTCACCATCCCAGGGACAGCTCACAGATACGCAGTATTTT | CASSPSQGQLTDTQYF
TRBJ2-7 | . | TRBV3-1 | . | TGTGCCAGCAGCCGCTTTTTGACCGGGACCGATTTTTACGAGCAGTACTTC | CASSRFLTGTDFYEQYF
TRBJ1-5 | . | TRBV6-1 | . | TGTGCCAGCAGTGAATCGGGGCGGCCCCAGCATTTT | CASSESGRPQHF
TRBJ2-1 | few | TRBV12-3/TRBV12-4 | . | TGTGCCAGCAGTTCCCGGTCTGAGCAGTTCTTC | CASSSRSEQFF
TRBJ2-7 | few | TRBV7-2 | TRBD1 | TGTGCCAGCAGCCGAAACAGGGGGCCTCCGCGTTTGGAGCAGTACTTC | CASSRNRGPPRLEQYF
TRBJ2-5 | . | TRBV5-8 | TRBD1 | TGTGCCAGCAGCTCCAGGGGGTCGGGGGAGACCCAGTACTTC | CASSSRGSGETQYF
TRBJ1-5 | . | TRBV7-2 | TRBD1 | TGTGCCAGCAGCTCAGGGGGGGTAACGCCCCAGCATTTT | CASSSGGVTPQHF
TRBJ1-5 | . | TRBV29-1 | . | TGCAGCGTAATAGATGAGGGCAATCAGCCCCAGCATTTT | CSVIDEGNQPQHF
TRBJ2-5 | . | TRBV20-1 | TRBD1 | TGCAGTGCTAGAGATCCAGGGGGCACCGAGACCCAGTACTTC | CSARDPGGTETQYF
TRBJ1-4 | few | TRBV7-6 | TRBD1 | TGTGCCAGCAGCTTAGATCCGACAGGGGAGGTTAATGAAAAACTGTTTTTT | CASSLDPTGEVNEKLFF
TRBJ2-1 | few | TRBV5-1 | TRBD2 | TGCGCCAGCAGCTTGACTAGCGGGGGCCTTGGGTTCTTC | CASSLTSGGLGFF
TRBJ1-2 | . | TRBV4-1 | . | TGCGCCAGCAGCCAAGGGCAAGCTAACTATGGCTACACCTTC | CASSQGQANYGYTF
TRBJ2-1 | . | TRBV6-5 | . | TGTGCCAGCAGGCGCCTGAGCTCCTACAATGAGCAGTTCTTC | CASRRLSSYNEQFF
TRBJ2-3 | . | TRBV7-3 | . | TGTGCCAGCAGCTTAACTCGGGCGGGGACAGATACGCAGTATTTT | CASSLTRAGTDTQYF
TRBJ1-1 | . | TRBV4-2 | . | TGTGCCGGCAGCCAAGATAGGTGGAACACTGAAGCTTTCTTT | CAGSQDRWNTEAFF
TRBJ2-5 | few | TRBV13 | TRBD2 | TGTGCCAGCAGCTCTAGCGGGGGGCAAGAGACCCAGTACTTC | CASSSSGGQETQYF
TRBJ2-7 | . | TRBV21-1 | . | TGTGCCAGCAGCAAACTGGCAGGGAGGTCCTACGAGCAGTACTTC | CASSKLAGRSYEQYF
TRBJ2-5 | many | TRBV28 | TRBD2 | TGTGCCAGCAGCGGGACTAGAGGAGGGGAGACCCAGTACTTC | CASSGTRGGETQYF
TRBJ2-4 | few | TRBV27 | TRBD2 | TGTGCCAGCAGTCTCTCCCGGGGGGATATGGACATTCAGTACTTC | CASSLSRGDMDIQYF
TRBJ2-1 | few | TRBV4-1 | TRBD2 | TGCGCCAGCAACTCTCTAGCGGGGGACAATGAGCAGTTCTTC | CASNSLAGDNEQFF
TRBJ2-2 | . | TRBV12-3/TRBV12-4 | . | TGTGCCAGCAGTCCCCCGGGTTACACCGGGGAGCTGTTTTTT | CASSPPGYTGELFF
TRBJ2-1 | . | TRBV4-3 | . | TGCGCCAGCAGGCGTGGGACCGGCGGTGACAATAAGCAGTTCTTC | CASRRGTGGDNKQFF
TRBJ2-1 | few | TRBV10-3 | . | TGTGCCATCAGTGCGGGCGCGGGCGGTTACAATGAGCAGTTCTTC | CAISAGAGGYNEQFF
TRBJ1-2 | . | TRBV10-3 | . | TGTGCCATCAGTGACGGCCCGGGGGCACAGGGTAACTATGGCTACACCTTC | CAISDGPGAQGNYGYTF
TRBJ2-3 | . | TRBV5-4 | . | TGTGCCAGCAGCTTGGAGGCAGGGTACACAGATACGCGGTATTTT | CASSLEAGYTDTRYF
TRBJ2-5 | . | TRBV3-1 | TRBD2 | TGTGCCAGCAGCCAGCTAGCGGAAGAGACCCAGTACTTC | CASSQLAEETQYF
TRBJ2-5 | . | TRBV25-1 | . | TGTGCCAGCAGTCACGGCTCCGGGGACGGGAAGATCCAGTACTTC | CASSHGSGDGKIQYF
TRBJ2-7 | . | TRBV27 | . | TGTGCCAGCAGTTCCTCAGGGGGGGGGGCCTACGAGCAGTACTTC | CASSSSGGGAYEQYF
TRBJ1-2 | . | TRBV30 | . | TGTGCCTGGAGTGTACATTGGGGCTACACCTTC | CAWSVHWGYTF
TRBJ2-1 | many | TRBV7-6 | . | TGTGCCAGCAGCTTATTTGACAATGAGCAGTTCTTC | CASSLFDNEQFF
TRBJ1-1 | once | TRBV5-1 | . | TGCGCCAGCAGAGACATGGACACTGAAGCTTTCTTT | CASRDMDTEAFF
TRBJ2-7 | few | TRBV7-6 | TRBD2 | TGTGCCAGCAGCTCCCGACTAGCGGGGCCCTACGAGCAGTACTTC | CASSSRLAGPYEQYF
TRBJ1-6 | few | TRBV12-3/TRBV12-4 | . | TGTGCCAGCAGTTCCAATTCACCCCTCCACTTT | CASSSNSPLHF
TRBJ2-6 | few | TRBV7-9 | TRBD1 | TGTGCCAGCAGTCGACAGGGAAGCTCTGGGGCCAACGTCCTGACTTTC | CASSRQGSSGANVLTF
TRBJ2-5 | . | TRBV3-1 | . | TGTGCCAGCAGCCAAGAATTGGAGACCCAGTACTTC | CASSQELETQYF
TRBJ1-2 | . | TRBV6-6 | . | TGTGCCACCGCCCCACCCAGCAACTATGGCTACACCTTC | CATAPPSNYGYTF
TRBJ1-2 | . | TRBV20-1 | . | TGCAGTGCTAGAGGATCAACACAAACCTATGGCTACACCTTC | CSARGSTQTYGYTF
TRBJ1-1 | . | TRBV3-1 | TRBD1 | TGTGCCAGCAGCCATCAGGGACAGAGGAACACTGAAGCTTTCTTT | CASSHQGQRNTEAFF
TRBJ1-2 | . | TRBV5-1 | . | TGCGCCAGCAGCTTGGGACAGAGTCACTATGGCTACACCTTC | CASSLGQSHYGYTF
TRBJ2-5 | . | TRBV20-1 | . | TGCAGTGCTAGTCGATTGGGACTAGAGACCCAGTACTTC | CSASRLGLETQYF
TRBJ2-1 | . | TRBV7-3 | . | TGTGCCAGCAGCTTAATAAGGGGGGCCCGGATGAATGAGCAGTTCTTC | CASSLIRGARMNEQFF
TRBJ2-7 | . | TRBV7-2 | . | TGTGCCAGCAGCCCCCCCCAGCTTTCGTACGAGCAGTACTTC | CASSPPQLSYEQYF
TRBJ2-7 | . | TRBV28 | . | TGTGCCAGCAGTGTAACCTACGAGCAGTACTTC | CASSVTYEQYF
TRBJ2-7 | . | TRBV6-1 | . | TGTGCCAGCAGAGACTACGAGCAGTACTTC | CASRDYEQYF
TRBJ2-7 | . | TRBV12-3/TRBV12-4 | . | TGTGCCAGCACAACAGACCGCTCCCCCTTCTACGAGCAGTACTTC | CASTTDRSPFYEQYF
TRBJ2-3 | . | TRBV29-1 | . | TGCAGCGGCAAGACTAGGTTGAGCACAGATACGCAGTATTTT | CSGKTRLSTDTQYF
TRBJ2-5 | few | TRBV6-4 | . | TGTGCCAGCAGTGAAAGGAGTTTAATTGGCGAGAAGTACTTC | CASSERSLIGEKYF
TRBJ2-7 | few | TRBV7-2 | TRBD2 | TGTGCCAGCAGCGACCTAGCGGGGGGATGGGAGCAGTACTTC | CASSDLAGGWEQYF
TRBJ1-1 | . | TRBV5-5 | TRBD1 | TGTGCCAGCAGCGTAAACGGACAGGGCTTTGAAGCTTTCTTT | CASSVNGQGFEAFF
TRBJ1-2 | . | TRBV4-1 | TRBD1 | TGCGCCAGCAGCCAAGTCCCCAACAGGGGTGGCTATGGCTACACCTTC | CASSQVPNRGGYGYTF
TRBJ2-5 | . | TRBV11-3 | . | TGTGCCAGCAGCTCACCAGGTTCGGAGACCCAGTACTTC | CASSSPGSETQYF